This TCR beta chain was captured in a study of shared clonotypes between healthy human individuals. Study-wide results and caveats: Collection of samples was limited to blood; tissue repertoires likely differ.

Details on this clone: Its antigen is unidentified.

Among the unsorted PBMC samples, replicate PCRs used roughly 300 ng DNA, 25,000 to 30,000 T cell genomes. Sequencing used immunoSEQ multiplex PCR; TCRdb keeps in-frame clones, though not all of them. Seen here are about 510,000 clones, more than 65% observed once, and the top ten hold under 15%. V lost 6 bases, J lost 0 bases, and 16 bases lay in between. In germline, CDR1 is SGHRS, CDR2 YFSETQ. The CDR3 consists of 17 residues. The sample taken for sequencing was PBMCs. This TCR was recovered from a woman between 35 and 50 years old in good health. Some clones in this sample may be carry-over from other donors' samples. This chain uses TRBV5-1 with TRBJ2-6; D possibly corresponds to TRBD1 (6 bases). The CDR3 DNA reads TGCGCCAGCAAGGTAACAGGGACGCTCTCTGGGGCCAACGTCCTGACTTTC. Translation: CASKVTGTLSGANVLTF. Complete variable domain (other parts from reference TRBV5-1 and TRBJ2-6): KAGVTQTPRYLIKTRGQQVTLSCSPISGHRSVSWYQQTPGQGLQFLFEYFSETQRNKGNFPGRFSGRQFSNSRSEMNVSTLELGDSALYLCASKVTGTLSGANVLTFGAGSRLTVL.